The 27 T cell receptor beta chains below come from one sample, sequenced in a study of blood T cell repertoires in COVID-19. Generated by immunoSEQ multiplex PCR, the TCRdb table keeps only in-frame clones and is missing some. The sample shows roughly 40,000 clones, around 87% of them seen only once. Sequenced material: peripheral blood. The receptors originated from a man in his fifties or sixties in a cohort sampled during active COVID-19.

The chain uses TRBV7-6 and TRBJ2-1, with D hard to call. Germline CDR1 and CDR2: SGHVS and FNYEAQ. V shed 2 bases and J shed 5 bases, with 34 bases lying between them. This CDR3 contains 22 residues. The CDR3: CASSLIPYPRPPLVSDNNEQFF. CDR3 in DNA: TGTGCCAGCAGCTTAATCCCCTACCCCCGCCCACCCCTCGTGTCCGATAACAATGAGCAGTTCTTC. The full variable domain, its missing parts supplied by reference TRBV7-6 and TRBJ2-1, is GAGVSQSPRYKVTKRGQDVALRCDPISGHVSLYWYRQALGQGPEFLTYFNYEAQQDKSGLPNDRFSAERPEGSISTLTIQRTEQRDSAMYRCASSLIPYPRPPLVSDNNEQFFGPGTRLTVL.

This clone was recorded once. The V call is TRBV5-1, the J call TRBJ2-1; 9 bases are shared with TRBD2. Germline CDR1 and CDR2: SGHRS and YFSETQ. The CDR3 has 15 amino acids. The ends lost 2 bases at V and 8 bases at J; junction bases unmatched: 8. The CDR3 sequence: CASSLIAGEVDEQFF. DNA for the CDR3: TGCGCCAGCAGCTTAATAGCGGGAGAGGTCGATGAGCAGTTCTTC. Complete variable domain (other parts from reference TRBV5-1 and TRBJ2-1): KAGVTQTPRYLIKTRGQQVTLSCSPISGHRSVSWYQQTPGQGLQFLFEYFSETQRNKGNFPGRFSGRQFSNSRSEMNVSTLELGDSALYLCASSLIAGEVDEQFFGPGTRLTVL.

V gene TRBV28 combines with J gene TRBJ1-2; 7 nucleotides line up with TRBD1. CDR3 length: 13 residues. V lost 5 bases, J lost 3 bases, and 3 bases stayed unmatched. Looked up from germline, CDR1 is MDHEN and CDR2 is SYDVKM. The DNA of the CDR3 is TGTGCCAGCAGTACAGGGGAACACTATGGCTACACCTTC. As protein: CASSTGEHYGYTF.

V and J are TRBV3-1 (or the pseudogene TRBV3-2) and TRBJ2-1; D is possibly TRBD2 (5 bases). The V and J ends lost 0 bases and 7 bases respectively, with 16 bases between them. Germline V gene sequence: CDR1 LGHDT, CDR2 YNNKEL (reference sequence). There are 16 residues in the CDR3. In DNA, the CDR3 is TGTGCCAGCAGCCAAGATTGGGCGGGCCTGGGGAATGAGCAGTTCTTC. Translated, it gives CASSQDWAGLGNEQFF.

V is TRBV12-3 or TRBV12-4 and J is TRBJ2-7, with a weak D call TRBD1 (6 bases). The CDR3 length is 12 residues. Trimming stripped 6 bases from V and 4 bases from J, with 10 bases between. CDR3: CASRGQQYEQYF. The CDR3 coding sequence is TGTGCCAGCAGAGGACAGCAATACGAGCAGTACTTC.

The chain combines TRBV24-1 with TRBJ2-4; TRBD2 aligns across 11 bases. CDR3 length: 17 residues. The junction had 10 bases not matched to a gene; V was cut back by 7 bases and J by 3 bases. Looked up from germline, CDR1 is KGHDR and CDR2 is SFDVKD. DNA of the CDR3: TGTGCCACCAGCCAAACGCCAGGACTAGCGGGCAAAAACATTCAGTACTTC. This translates into CATSQTPGLAGKNIQYF.

The V call is TRBV7-8, the J call TRBJ1-2, with 8 bases identical to TRBD1. The CDR3 covers 14 residues. From germline, CDR1 is SGHVS and CDR2 FQNEAQ. Trimming removed 5 bases from V and 1 base from J; junction bases left unmatched: 3. The CDR3 here is CASSRTGNNYGYTF. In nucleotides, the CDR3 is TGTGCCAGCAGCAGGACAGGGAATAACTATGGCTACACCTTC.

The CDR3 sequence: CASMGTGGNTEAFF. DNA of the CDR3: TGTGCCAGCATGGGGACAGGGGGCAACACTGAAGCTTTCTTT. The genes are TRBV2 and TRBJ1-1, with 12 bases fitting TRBD1. There are 14 residues in the CDR3. The V and J ends lost 7 bases and 2 bases, in that order; junction bases with no gene match: 2. Germline values: CDR1 SNHLY, CDR2 FYNNEI.

The V call is TRBV27, the J call TRBJ2-7, with 9 bases aligning to TRBD1. Germline CDR1 MNHEY, CDR2 SMNVEV (reference sequence). The CDR3 runs 15 residues. J lost 2 bases, V lost 4 bases, and 6 bases had no gene match. The CDR3 coding sequence is TGTGCCAGCAGTTCACCCGGGACAGGGACCTACGAGCAGTACTTC. This translates into CASSSPGTGTYEQYF.

The CDR3 bases are TGTGCCACCATGGGCAGGGAAGGAACTGAAGCTTTCTTT. It codes for CATMGREGTEAFF. The gene calls are TRBV24-1 and TRBJ1-1; tentative D call: TRBD1 (5 bases). Trimming pared 8 bases from V and 5 bases from J, leaving 14 bases between. This CDR3 is built from 13 residues. Germline V gene data show CDR1 as KGHDR and CDR2 as SFDVKD.

This chain joins TRBV2 and TRBJ1-2; D gene unclear. CDR1 is SNHLY, CDR2 FYNNEI, per germline. Trimming shortened V by 2 bases and J by 2 bases, and 6 bases separated the two germline ends. This CDR3 comprises 13 residues. CDR3 coding DNA: TGTGCCAGCAGTGAACTATCGAACTATGGCTACACCTTC. Amino acids: CASSELSNYGYTF. Combining the CDR3 with reference TRBV2 and TRBJ1-2 gives the whole variable domain EPEVTQTPSHQVTQMGQEVILRCVPISNHLYFYWYRQILGQKVEFLVSFYNNEISEKSEIFDDQFSVERPDGSNFTLKIRSTKLEDSAMYFCASSELSNYGYTFGSGTRLTVV.

The CDR3 reads CASSQVRGQPYNEQFF. The CDR3 nucleotides are TGCGCCAGCAGCCAAGTGAGGGGACAACCCTACAATGAGCAGTTCTTC. The genes are TRBV4-1 and TRBJ2-1; tentative D call: TRBD1 (6 bases). V dropped 1 base and J dropped 2 bases, with 12 bases sitting between them. The germline CDR1 and CDR2 sequences are MGHRA and YSYEKL. The CDR3 is 16 amino acids.

J is TRBJ1-1 and V is TRBV28; no clear D gene. The CDR3 contains 12 residues. With 3 bases removed from V and 7 bases from J, the gap between germline ends came to 9 bases. CDR1 MDHEN and CDR2 SYDVKM come from the germline V gene. The CDR3 DNA is TGTGCCAGCAGTTTGAGGCTCCTTGAAGCTTTCTTT. Protein: CASSLRLLEAFF.

V is TRBV5-4 and J is TRBJ2-1, with TRBD2 identical over 10 bases. V gave up 6 bases and J gave up 10 bases; unmatched junction bases: 10. Germline CDR1 and CDR2: SGHNT and YYREEE (reference sequence). This CDR3 has 14 residues. Here the CDR3 reads CASTTSGKREEQFF. For the CDR3, the DNA is TGTGCCAGCACAACTAGCGGGAAGCGGGAAGAGCAGTTCTTC.

The chain has TRBV11-3 and TRBJ2-3, with 11 bases lining up with TRBD2. The V segment lost 5 bases and the J segment 6 bases; nucleotides outside the gene matches: 10. There are 16 residues in the CDR3. Germline values: CDR1 SGHNT, CDR2 YENEEA. CDR3 nucleotides: TGTGCCAGCAGCCCACTAGCGGGGGCGGGAATGGATACGCAGTATTTT. It codes for CASSPLAGAGMDTQYF.

In its sample, this clone was seen once. This chain connects TRBV28 to TRBJ1-3; 7 nucleotides agree with TRBD1. The CDR3 is made up of 17 amino acids. Germline CDR1 is MDHEN and CDR2 is SYDVKM. V shed 3 bases, J shed 4 bases, and the junction held 12 bases outside the gene matches. CDR3 coding DNA: TGTGCCAGCAGTTTGTCCTTTCCCGGGACAGTGGGAAACACCATATATTTT. It yields the protein CASSLSFPGTVGNTIYF.

About this clone: Other DNA sequences in this specimen translate into the identical CDR3. The J gene is TRBJ2-5, the V gene TRBV4-1; 10 bases agree with TRBD2. CDR3 length: 15 amino acids. The germline V gene has CDR1 MGHRA and CDR2 YSYEKL. V dropped 3 bases and J dropped 1; count of bases not matched to a gene: 2. The DNA for the CDR3 is TGCGCCAGCAGCCAGTTAGCGGGGGGCCAAGAGACCCAGTACTTC. It encodes CASSQLAGGQETQYF.

This chain connects TRBV2 to TRBJ1-2; D gene unclear. This CDR3 region has 14 residues. Per germline, CDR1 SNHLY and CDR2 FYNNEI. The V end lost 8 bases, the J end lost 8 bases, and 21 bases lay between the germline ends. The CDR3 nucleotides read TGTGCCAGCGATGAGGCGGCCGAACAAGGAGGCTACACCTTC. It translates to CASDEAAEQGGYTF.

The chain recombines TRBV7-2 with TRBJ1-2, with D perhaps TRBD1 (6 bases). Between the trimmed V and J ends, which lost 1 base and 3 bases, there was a span of 12 bases. The CDR3 covers 15 residues. CDR1 and CDR2 from the germline V gene are SGHTA and FQGNSA. The CDR3 DNA follows: TGTGCCAGCAGCTTAGTGGGACACCCCGACTATGGCTACACCTTC. Encoded protein: CASSLVGHPDYGYTF.

V usage is TRBV5-5 and J usage is TRBJ2-7; D is perhaps TRBD1 (5 bases). The CDR3 runs to 15 residues. CDR1 and CDR2 (germline): SGHKS, YYEKEE (reference sequence). V was pared by 1 base and J by 4 bases, with 15 bases between. The CDR3: CASSLSEFRDYEQYF. In DNA form, the CDR3 reads TGTGCCAGCAGCTTGTCTGAGTTCAGGGATTACGAGCAGTACTTC.

This chain links TRBV6-5 with TRBJ1-1; TRBD1 aligns across 8 bases. The CDR3 consists of 14 residues. Germline-derived CDR1 and CDR2 are MNHEY and SVGAGI. Trimming removed 6 bases from V and 2 bases from J; junction bases left unmatched: 5. The CDR3 nucleotides are TGTGCCAGCAGCCACGGACAGGGAAACACTGAAGCTTTCTTT. Translation: CASSHGQGNTEAFF.

The rearrangement joins TRBV6-6 to TRBJ1-2, with 11 bases that match TRBD1. V shed 5 bases and J 6 bases; nucleotides not matched to a gene: 14. CDR1 MNHNY and CDR2 SVGAGI come from the germline V gene (reference sequence). The CDR3 consists of 17 residues. The CDR3 protein is CASSPWTGGDSMDGYTF. The CDR3, as DNA: TGTGCCAGCAGTCCCTGGACAGGGGGCGACTCTATGGATGGCTACACCTTC.

V usage is TRBV11-2 and J usage is TRBJ2-7, with TRBD2 matching over 10 bases. V lost 5 bases to trimming and J lost 2 bases; unmatched junction nucleotides: 3. The length of the CDR3 is 14 residues. The germline V gene encodes CDR1 SGHAT and CDR2 FQNNGV. The CDR3 nucleotides read TGTGCCAGCAGCGAAGCGGGGGGGCCCTACGAGCAGTACTTC. Translating gives CASSEAGGPYEQYF.

V gene TRBV7-2 combines with J gene TRBJ2-1; 9 nucleotides line up with TRBD1. The CDR3 is made up of 16 amino acids. CDR1 SGHTA and CDR2 FQGNSA come from the germline V gene. V lost 3 bases, J lost 7 bases, and 10 bases stayed unmatched. The CDR3: CASSFRPGQGRNEQFF. CDR3 DNA sequence: TGTGCCAGCAGCTTCCGACCCGGACAGGGGCGGAATGAGCAGTTCTTC.

The rearrangement joins TRBV6-2 or TRBV6-3 to TRBJ2-3, with 12 bases matching TRBD2. This CDR3 has 15 residues. Germline lookup yields CDR1 MNHEY and CDR2 SVGEGT. V was clipped by 6 bases and J by 4 bases; unmatched bases: 5. The chain's CDR3 is CASSIGLAGSDTQYF. The DNA for the CDR3 is TGTGCCAGCAGCATCGGACTAGCGGGATCAGATACGCAGTATTTT.

The CDR3 here is CASLDRGPNQPQHF. The CDR3 bases are TGTGCCAGCTTAGACAGGGGGCCAAATCAGCCCCAGCATTTT. This chain uses TRBV6-5 with TRBJ1-5; 10 bases map to TRBD1. CDR3 length: 14 residues. Germline V gene lookup returns CDR1 MNHEY and CDR2 SVGAGI. V lost 8 bases, J lost 4 bases, and 5 bases stayed unmatched.

This rearrangement joins TRBV5-4 to TRBJ1-2; TRBD1 is a possible D gene (6 bases). V was cut by 0 bases and J by 3 bases, with 9 bases left in between. The CDR3 runs to 14 residues. Germline assignment: CDR1 SGHNT and CDR2 YYREEE (reference sequence). The CDR3 loop is CASSLGDNYYGYTF. The CDR3 DNA is TGTGCCAGCAGCTTGGGGGACAACTACTATGGCTACACCTTC.